This record covers a single T cell receptor (beta chain). This sample is part of a study of control samples from healthy donors and cancer patients. Sequenced by immunoSEQ multiplex PCR; TCRdb stores in-frame clones only, minus some. Of some 140,000 clones listed, 80% to 95% were seen once; the top ten hold about 11%. The sample comprised blood. The TCR was taken from a man in his thirties or forties in good health.

For the CDR3, the DNA is TGTGCCAGCAGCAGGAGCAGGAACACTGAAGCTTTCTTT. Residues: CASSRSRNTEAFF. V and J are TRBV7-3 and TRBJ1-1; D is ambiguous. The germline CDR1 and CDR2 sequences are SGHTA and FQGTGA. The CDR3 covers 13 residues. The ends were cut back, 5 bases at V and 1 base at J, with 8 bases in the middle.